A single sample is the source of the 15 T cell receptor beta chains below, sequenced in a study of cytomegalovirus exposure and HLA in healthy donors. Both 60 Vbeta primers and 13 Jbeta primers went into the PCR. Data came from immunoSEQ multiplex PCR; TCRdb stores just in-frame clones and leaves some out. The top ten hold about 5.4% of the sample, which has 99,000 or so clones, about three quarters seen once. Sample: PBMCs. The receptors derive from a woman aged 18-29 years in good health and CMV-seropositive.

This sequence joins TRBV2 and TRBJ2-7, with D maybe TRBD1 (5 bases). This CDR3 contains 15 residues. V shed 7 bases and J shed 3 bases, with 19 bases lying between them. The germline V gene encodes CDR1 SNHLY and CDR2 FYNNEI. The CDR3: CASNKGAGFGYEQYF. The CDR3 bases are TGTGCCAGCAATAAAGGGGCAGGGTTCGGCTACGAGCAGTACTTC.

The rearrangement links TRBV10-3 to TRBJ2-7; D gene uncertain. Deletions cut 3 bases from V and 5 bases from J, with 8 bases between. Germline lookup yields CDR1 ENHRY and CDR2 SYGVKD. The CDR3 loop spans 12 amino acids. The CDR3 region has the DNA TGTGCCATCAGTGAAGTCGAGGACGAGCAGTACTTC. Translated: CAISEVEDEQYF.

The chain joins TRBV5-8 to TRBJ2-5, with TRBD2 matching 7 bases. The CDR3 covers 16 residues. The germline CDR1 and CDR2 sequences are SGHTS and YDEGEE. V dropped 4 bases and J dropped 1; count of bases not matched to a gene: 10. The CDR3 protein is CASSPLGAGAQETQYF. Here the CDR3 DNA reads TGTGCCAGCAGCCCTTTAGGTGCGGGAGCCCAAGAGACCCAGTACTTC.

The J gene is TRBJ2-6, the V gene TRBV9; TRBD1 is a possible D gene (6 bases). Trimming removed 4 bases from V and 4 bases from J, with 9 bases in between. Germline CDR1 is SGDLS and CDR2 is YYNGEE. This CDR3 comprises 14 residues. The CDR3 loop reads CASSNTGGANVLTF. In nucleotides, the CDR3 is TGTGCCAGCAGCAATACAGGGGGGGCCAACGTCCTGACTTTC.

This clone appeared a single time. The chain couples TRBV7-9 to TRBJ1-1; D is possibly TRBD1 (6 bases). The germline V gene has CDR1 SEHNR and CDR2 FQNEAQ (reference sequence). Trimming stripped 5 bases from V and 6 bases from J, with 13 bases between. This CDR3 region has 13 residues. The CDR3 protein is CASSPRGGSEAFF. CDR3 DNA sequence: TGTGCCAGCAGCCCGAGGGGGGGCTCTGAAGCTTTCTTT.

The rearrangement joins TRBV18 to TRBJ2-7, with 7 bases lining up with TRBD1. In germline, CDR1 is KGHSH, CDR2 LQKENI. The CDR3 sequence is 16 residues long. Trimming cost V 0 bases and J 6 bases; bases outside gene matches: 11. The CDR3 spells CASSPPRRDSGTEQYF. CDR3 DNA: TGTGCCAGCTCACCACCACGCCGGGACAGCGGCACCGAGCAGTACTTC.

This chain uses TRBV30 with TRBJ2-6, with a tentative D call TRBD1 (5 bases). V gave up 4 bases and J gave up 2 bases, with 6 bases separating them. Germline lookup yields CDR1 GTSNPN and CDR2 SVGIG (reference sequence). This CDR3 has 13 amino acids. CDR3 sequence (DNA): TGTGCCTGGACAGGGCCTGGGGCCAACGTCCTGACTTTC. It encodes CAWTGPGANVLTF.

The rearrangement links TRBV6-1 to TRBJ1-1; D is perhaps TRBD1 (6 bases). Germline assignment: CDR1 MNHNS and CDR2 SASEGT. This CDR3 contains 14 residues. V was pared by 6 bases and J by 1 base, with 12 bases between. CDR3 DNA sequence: TGTGCCAGCAGCTCACAGGGCGAGAACACTGAAGCTTTCTTT. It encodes CASSSQGENTEAFF.

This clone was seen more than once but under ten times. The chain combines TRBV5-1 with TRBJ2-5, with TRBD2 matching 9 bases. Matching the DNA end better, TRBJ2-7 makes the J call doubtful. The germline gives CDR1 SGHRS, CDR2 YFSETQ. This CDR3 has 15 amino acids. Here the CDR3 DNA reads TGCGCCAGCAGCTTGGTTAGCGGGAGCTCCTACGAGCAGTACTTC. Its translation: CASSLVSGSSYEQYF.

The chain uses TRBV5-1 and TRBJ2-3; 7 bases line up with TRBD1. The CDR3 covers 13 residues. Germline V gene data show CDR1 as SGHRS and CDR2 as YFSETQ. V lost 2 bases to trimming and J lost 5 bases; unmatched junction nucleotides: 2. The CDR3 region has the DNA TGCGCCAGCAGCTTACAGGGGCAAGATACGCAGTATTTT. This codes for CASSLQGQDTQYF. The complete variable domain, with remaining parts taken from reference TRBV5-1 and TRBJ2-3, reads KAGVTQTPRYLIKTRGQQVTLSCSPISGHRSVSWYQQTPGQGLQFLFEYFSETQRNKGNFPGRFSGRQFSNSRSEMNVSTLELGDSALYLCASSLQGQDTQYFGPGTRLTVL.

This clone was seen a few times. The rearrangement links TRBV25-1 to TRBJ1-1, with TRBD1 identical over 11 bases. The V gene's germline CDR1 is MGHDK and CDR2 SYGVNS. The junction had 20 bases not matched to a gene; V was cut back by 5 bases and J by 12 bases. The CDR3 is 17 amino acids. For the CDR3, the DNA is TGTGCCAGCAGTAACCCGGGACAGGGGGATTTGAACACTGCACCTTTCTTT. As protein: CASSNPGQGDLNTAPFF.

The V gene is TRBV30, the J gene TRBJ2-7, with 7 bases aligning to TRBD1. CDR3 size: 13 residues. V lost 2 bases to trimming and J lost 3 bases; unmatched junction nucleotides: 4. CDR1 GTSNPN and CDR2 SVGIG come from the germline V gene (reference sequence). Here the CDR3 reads CAWSPTGYYEQYF. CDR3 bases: TGTGCCTGGAGTCCGACAGGGTACTACGAGCAGTACTTC.

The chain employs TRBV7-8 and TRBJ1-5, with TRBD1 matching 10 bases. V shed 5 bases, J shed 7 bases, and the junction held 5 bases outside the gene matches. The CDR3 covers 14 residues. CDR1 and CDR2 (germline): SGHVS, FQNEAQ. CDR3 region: CASSDRGLGQPQHF. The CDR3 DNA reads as TGTGCCAGCAGCGACAGGGGGCTTGGACAGCCCCAGCATTTT.

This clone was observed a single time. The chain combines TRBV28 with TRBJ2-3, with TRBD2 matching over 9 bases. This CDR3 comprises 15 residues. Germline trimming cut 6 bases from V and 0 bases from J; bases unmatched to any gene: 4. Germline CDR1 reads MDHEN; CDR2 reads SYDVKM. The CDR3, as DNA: TGTGCCAGCAGGAGCGGGAGGTCTAGCACAGATACGCAGTATTTT. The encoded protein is CASRSGRSSTDTQYF. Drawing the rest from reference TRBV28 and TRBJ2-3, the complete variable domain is DVKVTQSSRYLVKRTGEKVFLECVQDMDHENMFWYRQDPGLGLRLIYFSYDVKMKEKGDIPEGYSVSREKKERFSLILESASTNQTSMYLCASRSGRSSTDTQYFGPGTRLTVL.

Here the CDR3 DNA reads TGTGCCAGCAGTTCCACGGACGCGTCACCCCACAGGGCCTACAATGAGCAGTTCTTC. Its translation is CASSSTDASPHRAYNEQFF. V is TRBV28 and J is TRBJ2-1; D might be TRBD1 (6 bases). Trimming removed 4 bases from V and 2 bases from J, with 24 bases in between. The germline CDR1 and CDR2 sequences are MDHEN and SYDVKM. This CDR3 region has 19 residues.